Listed below are T cell receptor beta chains from one sample, sequenced in a study of cytomegalovirus exposure and HLA in healthy donors. Profiled with immunoSEQ multiplex PCR; TCRdb holds only in-frame clones, not every one. The sample records fewer than 130,000 clones, 75% to 80% being singletons. The sample consisted of PBMCs. The receptors were sampled from a woman between 25 and 40 years old in good health and CMV-seronegative. Both conserved end residues are part of each CDR3. The D gene is left open where the match is weak. Where a row states a size, it is once, few, many or the class of an expanded clone; other rows omit it.

d_call: NA; v_call: TRBV25-1; j_call: TRBJ2-6; clone_size: NA; cdr3_aa: CASSPDSAPSGANVLTF; cdr3_nt: TGTGCCAGCAGTCCGGACAGTGCACCCTCTGGGGCCAACGTCCTGACTTTC
d_call: TRBD2; v_call: TRBV27; j_call: TRBJ2-1; clone_size: once; cdr3_aa: CASSPKRESYNEQFF; cdr3_nt: TGTGCCAGCAGTCCGAAGCGGGAATCCTACAATGAGCAGTTCTTC
d_call: NA; v_call: TRBV6-6; j_call: TRBJ2-7; clone_size: NA; cdr3_aa: CASTSTISYEQYF; cdr3_nt: TGTGCCAGCACCTCGACTATTTCCTACGAGCAGTACTTC
d_call: TRBD1; v_call: TRBV4-3; j_call: TRBJ1-1; clone_size: few; cdr3_aa: CASSPQSWTGDTEAFF; cdr3_nt: TGCGCCAGCAGCCCTCAAAGCTGGACAGGTGACACTGAAGCTTTCTTT
d_call: NA; v_call: TRBV6-1; j_call: TRBJ2-7; clone_size: NA; cdr3_aa: CASSTYLPYEQYF; cdr3_nt: TGTGCCAGCAGTACTTACTTACCCTACGAGCAGTACTTC
d_call: NA; v_call: TRBV5-6; j_call: TRBJ1-5; clone_size: NA; cdr3_aa: CASSFSGDGLHQPQHF; cdr3_nt: TGTGCCAGCAGCTTTTCAGGGGACGGACTCCATCAGCCCCAGCATTTT
d_call: NA; v_call: TRBV27; j_call: TRBJ2-5; clone_size: NA; cdr3_aa: CASSLMLGETQYF; cdr3_nt: TGTGCCAGCAGTTTAATGCTCGGGGAGACCCAGTACTTC
d_call: NA; v_call: TRBV7-2; j_call: TRBJ2-7; clone_size: NA; cdr3_aa: CASSVSQGSYEQYF; cdr3_nt: TGTGCCAGCAGCGTATCCCAGGGGAGCTACGAGCAGTACTTC
d_call: NA; v_call: TRBV28; j_call: TRBJ1-2; clone_size: NA; cdr3_aa: CASTLAVNYGYTF; cdr3_nt: TGTGCCAGCACACTCGCGGTTAACTATGGCTACACCTTC
d_call: NA; v_call: TRBV9; j_call: TRBJ2-2; clone_size: few; cdr3_aa: CASSLLATNTGELFF; cdr3_nt: TGTGCCAGCAGCTTGCTAGCAACTAACACCGGGGAGCTGTTTTTT
d_call: NA; v_call: TRBV6-5; j_call: TRBJ1-4; clone_size: NA; cdr3_aa: CASSERDTNEKLFF; cdr3_nt: TGTGCCAGCAGTGAGCGGGACACCAATGAAAAACTGTTTTTT
d_call: NA; v_call: TRBV5-4; j_call: TRBJ2-2; clone_size: NA; cdr3_aa: CASRPGIGNGELFF; cdr3_nt: TGTGCCAGCAGGCCAGGGATCGGTAACGGGGAGCTGTTTTTT
d_call: NA; v_call: TRBV7-9; j_call: TRBJ2-7; clone_size: NA; cdr3_aa: CASSLEGDPTEQYF; cdr3_nt: TGTGCCAGCAGCTTAGAGGGGGATCCTACCGAGCAGTACTTC
d_call: TRBD1; v_call: TRBV28; j_call: TRBJ1-5; clone_size: NA; cdr3_aa: CASHTAGGDQPQHF; cdr3_nt: TGTGCCAGCCACACGGCAGGGGGAGATCAGCCCCAGCATTTT
d_call: NA; v_call: TRBV7-8; j_call: TRBJ2-5; clone_size: NA; cdr3_aa: CASSLFTGRGSLETQYF; cdr3_nt: TGTGCCAGCAGCTTATTTACAGGGAGAGGCTCGTTAGAGACCCAGTACTTC
d_call: NA; v_call: TRBV2; j_call: TRBJ1-5; clone_size: NA; cdr3_aa: CASSESGPSQPQHF; cdr3_nt: TGTGCCAGCAGTGAAAGCGGGCCCAGTCAGCCCCAGCATTTT
d_call: TRBD1; v_call: TRBV30; j_call: TRBJ1-4; clone_size: NA; cdr3_aa: CAWEQGASEKLFF; cdr3_nt: TGTGCCTGGGAACAGGGGGCCAGTGAAAAACTGTTTTTT
d_call: NA; v_call: TRBV11-2; j_call: TRBJ1-1; clone_size: once; cdr3_aa: CASSGRRGGFTEAFF; cdr3_nt: TGTGCCAGCAGCGGCCGTCGTGGGGGCTTCACTGAAGCTTTCTTT
d_call: NA; v_call: TRBV7-9; j_call: TRBJ1-1; clone_size: NA; cdr3_aa: CASSPNSLAFF; cdr3_nt: TGTGCCAGCAGCCCCAACAGTCTGGCTTTCTTT
d_call: NA; v_call: TRBV27; j_call: TRBJ1-1; clone_size: NA; cdr3_aa: CASSNHGQNTEAFF; cdr3_nt: TGTGCCAGCAGTAACCATGGACAGAACACTGAAGCTTTCTTT